Reported below is one TCR beta chain. What it binds is unknown. The data belong to a study of CXCR3-negative and CXCR3-positive naive CD8 T cells. Study-level findings and limits: PBMCs showed partially decreased CXCR3 expression after cryopreservation, and most assays used fresh PBMCs.

CDR1 is SGHVS and CDR2 is FQNEAQ in the germline V gene. The CDR3 spans 15 residues. The libraries of TRB cDNA were constructed through 5' RACE using UMI labels. Each CDR3 protein gets one entry in TCRdb, which reprocessed the 5' RACE reads and gives no DNA. In all, the sample yields about 130,000 distinct CDR3 sequences. Sample: naive CXCR3- CD8+ T cells from blood. Noted subset: CD45RO-CCR7+CD27+CD95- naive CD8+ T cells lacking CXCR3 (TNR3-). The rearrangement joins TRBV7-8 to TRBJ1-5; TCRdb lists TRBD1, though no DNA is available to test this call. This receptor was taken from a human donor in good health. Some clones in this sample may be carry-over from other donors' samples. The CDR3 spells CASSPLGASNQPQHF.